This TCR beta chain comes out of a study of cytomegalovirus exposure and HLA in healthy donors. The primer mix had 60 Vbeta and 13 Jbeta primers. This table comes from immunoSEQ multiplex PCR, and its TCRdb copy is limited to in-frame clones, with some not included. The repertoire holds approximately 59,000 clones, 65% to 70% seen once, with about a sixth in the top ten. This clone occurred a few times. CDR1 and CDR2 from the germline V gene are LGHNA and YNFKEQ. The CDR3 runs 14 residues. The V gene lost 4 bases and the J gene lost 2 bases, with 12 bases spanning the gap. This clonotype originated in a middle-aged man in good health and CMV-seropositive. The sequenced sample consisted of PBMCs. The genes are TRBV4-2 and TRBJ2-7; TRBD1 is a possible D gene (5 bases). The CDR3 DNA is TGTGCCAGCAGCCGCAAGGACAACCCCTACGAGCAGTACTTC. Amino acid sequence: CASSRKDNPYEQYF.